The 14 T cell receptor beta chains presented below share a single source sample, sequenced in a study of T-cell reconstitution after alpha-beta-depleted transplantation in children. During its preparation, the TCRbeta library received unique molecular identifiers. TCRdb re-analysed the PCR reads in MiXCR, keeping a single row per CDR3 protein. The sample gives some 490,000 distinct CDR3 sequences, approximately 13% of which show up once; more than 5.5% is in the top ten. The sequences come from PBMCs from the stem cell graft donor, collected from the stem cell graft. These receptors originate from a human donor who donated a stem cell graft to a child with combined immunodeficiency.

V usage is TRBV20-1 and J usage is TRBJ1-2, with a tentative D call TRBD1 (6 bases). The CDR3 has 15 residues. From germline, CDR1 is DFQATT and CDR2 SNEGSKA (reference sequence). With 3 bases removed from V and 1 base from J, the gap between germline ends came to 15 bases. The CDR3 nucleotides read TGCAGTGCTAGCGACAGGCTACTAATTAACTATGGCTACACCTTC. Translation gives CSASDRLLINYGYTF.

V usage is TRBV7-9 and J usage is TRBJ2-2, with TRBD1 identical over 7 bases. V shed 5 bases and J 4 bases; nucleotides not matched to a gene: 7. Germline CDR1 reads SEHNR; CDR2 reads FQNEAQ (reference sequence). This CDR3 has 15 amino acids. Here the CDR3 reads CASSLPGTATGELFF. In nucleotides, the CDR3 is TGTGCCAGCAGCCTACCCGGGACAGCCACCGGGGAGCTGTTTTTT.

As concerns this clonotype: The junction shows a germline mismatch at one end, possibly a read error. The chain is built from TRBV29-1 and TRBJ1-3, with D tentatively TRBD1 (5 bases). CDR3 size: 14 residues. Looked up from germline, CDR1 is SQVTM and CDR2 is ANQGSEA. The CDR3 here is CSVEGTRGGSTIYF. CDR3 DNA: TGCAGCGTTGAAGGGACACGTGGAGGAAGCACCATATATTTT.

Only a few counts were recorded for this clonotype. This chain uses TRBV5-1 with TRBJ2-2; tentatively, D is TRBD1 (6 bases). The germline CDR1 and CDR2 sequences are SGHRS and YFSETQ. The germline V and J ends were trimmed by 1 base and 7 bases, with 14 bases remaining between them. CDR3 length: 15 amino acids. The CDR3 sequence: CASSLLQGGVGELFF. DNA for the CDR3: TGCGCCAGCAGCTTGTTACAGGGTGGAGTCGGGGAGCTGTTTTTT.

The sample holds a few counts of this clonotype. The CDR3 coding sequence is TGCGCCAGCAGCTCGACTAGCGGGATGTGGGATGAGCAGTTCTTC. Translation gives CASSSTSGMWDEQFF. The chain has TRBV5-1 and TRBJ2-1, with 11 bases lining up with TRBD2. The CDR3 totals 15 residues. V trimming: 3 bases; J trimming: 8 bases; junction bases outside the gene matches: 7. Germline V gives CDR1 SGHRS, CDR2 YFSETQ.

This clonotype has a handful of counts. This chain uses TRBV6-2 or TRBV6-3 with TRBJ2-7; 7 nucleotides agree with TRBD1. The germline V gene has CDR1 MNHEY and CDR2 SVGEGT. With 8 bases clipped from V and 2 bases from J, the junction kept 3 bases outside the gene matches. The CDR3 totals 12 residues. DNA for the CDR3: TGTGCCAGCGGACAGGTTACCTACGAGCAGTACTTC. This gives the protein CASGQVTYEQYF.

This clonotype was counted at least ten times. The genes are TRBV12-3 or TRBV12-4 and TRBJ2-1; D uncertain. The CDR3 runs 15 residues. Trimming pared 5 bases from V and 2 bases from J, leaving 13 bases between. In nucleotides, the CDR3 is TGTGCCAGCAGTCCGACGCCTTATACCTACAATGAGCAGTTCTTC. Residues: CASSPTPYTYNEQFF.

V is TRBV25-1 and J is TRBJ2-5; no firm D call. The germline V gene has CDR1 MGHDK and CDR2 SYGVNS. This CDR3 region has 13 residues. V shed 1 base and J shed 5 bases, with 8 bases lying between them. The CDR3 DNA reads as TGTGCCAGCAGTGAATTTGATGGGGAGACCCAGTACTTC. Translated: CASSEFDGETQYF.

In this sample, this clonotype turned up many times. This sequence joins TRBV20-1 and TRBJ2-1; D assignment may be TRBD1 or TRBD2 (6 bases each). CDR3 size: 13 residues. V was clipped by 4 bases and J by 6 bases, with 13 bases between them. CDR1 DFQATT and CDR2 SNEGSKA come from the germline V gene (reference sequence). The CDR3 reads CSATRRGANEQFF. The DNA for the CDR3 is TGCAGTGCTACAAGGAGGGGGGCCAATGAGCAGTTCTTC.

The sample holds a few counts of this clonotype. The chain uses TRBV10-3 and TRBJ2-5; 13 positions match TRBD2. After removal of 0 bases from V and 2 bases from J, the junction contained 12 bases not matched to a gene. Germline lookup yields CDR1 ENHRY and CDR2 SYGVKD. CDR3 length equals 20 residues. This chain's CDR3 is CAISESSRGLAGDPQETQYF. CDR3 nucleotides: TGTGCCATCAGTGAGTCCTCACGTGGACTAGCGGGGGATCCACAAGAGACCCAGTACTTC.

This clonotype was picked up a small number of times. The chain joins TRBV12-3 or TRBV12-4 to TRBJ2-1; the D call may be TRBD1 or TRBD2 (5 bases each). CDR3 length equals 14 residues. The V and J ends lost 8 bases and 9 bases respectively, with 20 bases between them. In DNA form, the CDR3 reads TGTGCCAGCGGGATCGGGACGTTCAGGAGTGAGCAGTTCTTC. It yields the protein CASGIGTFRSEQFF.

The sample holds many counts of this clonotype. At one end the junction does not follow the germline gene, possibly because of a read error. J is TRBJ2-5 and V is TRBV7-7; no clear D gene. Germline lookup yields CDR1 SSHAT and CDR2 FNYEAQ (reference sequence). CDR3 length: 15 amino acids. CDR3 sequence: CASSLMRSPQETQYF. CDR3 coding DNA: TGTGCTAGCAGCTTAATGCGATCACCTCAAGAGACCCAGTACTTC.

This clonotype was counted between two and nine times. The gene calls are TRBV7-6 and TRBJ2-7, with D possibly TRBD1 on 6 matching bases. The germline CDR1 and CDR2 sequences are SGHVS and FNYEAQ. V was cut by 1 base and J by 0 bases, with 10 bases left in between. This CDR3 has 15 amino acids. The CDR3 nucleotides are TGTGCCAGCAGCTTAGAACAGGGATTCTCCTACGAGCAGTACTTC. Its translation: CASSLEQGFSYEQYF.

This clonotype has only a few counts. The chain couples TRBV2 to TRBJ2-2, with 8 bases matching TRBD1. Germline CDR1 and CDR2: SNHLY and FYNNEI. The CDR3 consists of 16 residues. J was trimmed by 4 bases and V by 9 bases; bases with no gene match: 13. CDR3 loop: CASLNRGNMGTGELFF. The CDR3 DNA follows: TGTGCCAGTCTTAACAGGGGGAACATGGGCACCGGGGAGCTGTTTTTT.